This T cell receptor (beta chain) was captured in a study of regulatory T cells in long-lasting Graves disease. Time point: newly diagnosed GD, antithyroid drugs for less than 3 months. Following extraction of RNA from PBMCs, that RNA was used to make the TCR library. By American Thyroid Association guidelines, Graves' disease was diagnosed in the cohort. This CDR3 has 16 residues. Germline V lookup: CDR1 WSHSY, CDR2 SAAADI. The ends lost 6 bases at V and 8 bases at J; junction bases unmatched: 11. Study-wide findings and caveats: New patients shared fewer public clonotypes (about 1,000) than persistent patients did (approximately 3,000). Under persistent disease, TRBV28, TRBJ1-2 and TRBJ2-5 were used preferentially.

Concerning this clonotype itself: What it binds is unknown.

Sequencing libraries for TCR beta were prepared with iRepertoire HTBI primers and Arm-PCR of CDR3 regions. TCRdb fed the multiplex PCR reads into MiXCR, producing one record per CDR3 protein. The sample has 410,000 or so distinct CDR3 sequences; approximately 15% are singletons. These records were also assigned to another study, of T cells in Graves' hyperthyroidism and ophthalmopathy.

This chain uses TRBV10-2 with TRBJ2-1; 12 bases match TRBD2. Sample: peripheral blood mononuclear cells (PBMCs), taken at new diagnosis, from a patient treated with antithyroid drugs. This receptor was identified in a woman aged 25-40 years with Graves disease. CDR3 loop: CASRIMTSGSSYEQFF. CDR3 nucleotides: TGCGCCAGCAGGATCATGACTAGCGGGAGTAGCTATGAGCAGTTCTTC.